The 17 T cell receptor beta chains given below trace back to one sample, sequenced in a study of PD-L1 blockade in urothelial cancer. The repertoire was sequenced with immunoSEQ multiplex PCR; TCRdb's copy has only in-frame clones and lacks some. The sample shows some 71,000 clones, about 90% of them seen only once. As for time point: pretreatment peripheral blood. This sample comprised PBMCs, obtained around atezolizumab (anti-PD-L1) treatment. These receptor sequences come from a man aged 55 to 69 with urothelial cancer.

The chain joins TRBV7-2 to TRBJ2-7; TRBD2 matches at 11 bases. This CDR3 region has 18 residues. Trimming at V came to 5 bases and at J to 2 bases, leaving 14 bases not matched to a gene. Germline V gene lookup returns CDR1 SGHTA and CDR2 FQGNSA. In DNA, the CDR3 is TGTGCCAGCAGCCCATCCGCTAGCGGGGGGTACAGGGCCTACGAGCAGTACTTC. Protein sequence: CASSPSASGGYRAYEQYF.

The V and J genes are TRBV5-1 and TRBJ1-1, with 9 bases fitting TRBD1. The CDR3 consists of 16 residues. Germline loops: CDR1 SGHRS, CDR2 YFSETQ. The V and J ends lost 2 bases and 6 bases, in that order; junction bases with no gene match: 11. The CDR3 reads CASSFDPGTGKPEAFF. DNA of the CDR3: TGCGCCAGCAGCTTCGACCCCGGGACAGGGAAGCCTGAAGCTTTCTTT. Looking up the rest from reference TRBV5-1 and TRBJ1-1 gives the full variable domain: KAGVTQTPRYLIKTRGQQVTLSCSPISGHRSVSWYQQTPGQGLQFLFEYFSETQRNKGNFPGRFSGRQFSNSRSEMNVSTLELGDSALYLCASSFDPGTGKPEAFFGQGTRLTVV.

The chain couples TRBV12-5 to TRBJ2-7; TRBD1 agrees at 7 bases. V shed 8 bases and J 5 bases; nucleotides not matched to a gene: 12. The CDR3 contains 14 residues. Germline CDR1 LGHNT, CDR2 FRNRAP. The CDR3 here is CASSRDSRADEQYF. CDR3 DNA sequence: TGTGCTAGTTCCAGGGACAGCCGAGCGGACGAGCAGTACTTC.

There are a few counts of this clone. The V call is TRBV4-3, the J call TRBJ1-6; no clear D gene. The CDR3 is 17 residues long. Trimming pared 0 bases from V and 10 bases from J, leaving 19 bases between. Germline V gives CDR1 LGHNA, CDR2 YSLEER. CDR3: CASSQDGRGRLGSPLHF. CDR3 nucleotide sequence: TGCGCCAGCAGCCAAGATGGTAGAGGGCGACTCGGATCACCCCTCCACTTT.

The chain links TRBV14 to TRBJ2-7; D uncertain. The CDR3 extends over 12 amino acids. V shed 5 bases and J shed 3 bases, with 8 bases lying between them. In germline, CDR1 is SGHDN, CDR2 FVKESK. Written as DNA, the CDR3 is TGTGCCAGCAGCACACGCCACTACGAGCAGTACTTC. The encoded protein is CASSTRHYEQYF.

V is TRBV2 and J is TRBJ2-2; D may be TRBD1 (5 bases). Germline V gene sequence: CDR1 SNHLY, CDR2 FYNNEI. CDR3 size: 15 residues. The V end was cut by 6 bases, the J end by 0 bases, with 11 bases between. For the CDR3, the DNA is TGTGCCAGCAGAGACAGAGTCACGAACACCGGGGAGCTGTTTTTT. This sequence encodes CASRDRVTNTGELFF.

V gene TRBV19 combines with J gene TRBJ2-7; D is possibly TRBD2 (6 bases). The CDR3 spans 15 residues. V was shortened by 6 bases and J by 3 bases, with 18 bases between the two germline ends. Germline CDR1 reads LNHDA; CDR2 reads SQIVND (reference sequence). The CDR3 DNA reads as TGTGCCAGTAGGGTACAGGACCGCGGGGACTACGAGCAGTACTTC. Translating it yields CASRVQDRGDYEQYF.

The gene calls are TRBV6-5 and TRBJ2-2; possible D gene TRBD1, 5 bases. The CDR3 is 14 residues long. Germline lookup yields CDR1 MNHEY and CDR2 SVGAGI. The germline V and J ends were trimmed by 10 bases and 0 bases, with 12 bases remaining between them. CDR3 in amino acids: CATIRTTNTGELFF. DNA of the CDR3: TGTGCCACCATACGGACAACGAACACCGGGGAGCTGTTTTTT.

The chain combines TRBV10-1 with TRBJ2-2, with D perhaps matching TRBD1 (6 bases). CDR1 and CDR2 (germline): WNHNN, SYGVQD (reference sequence). V gave up 5 bases and J gave up 0 bases, with 10 bases separating them. The CDR3 covers 15 residues. CDR3 in DNA: TGCGCCAGCAGTAGTGGGGGCGCGAACACCGGGGAGCTGTTTTTT. Encoded protein: CASSSGGANTGELFF.

The chain has TRBV7-2 and TRBJ2-2, with 11 bases that match TRBD1. The CDR3 has 16 residues. Trimming at V came to 3 bases and at J to 5 bases, leaving 5 bases not matched to a gene. From germline, CDR1 is SGHTA and CDR2 FQGNSA. CDR3 bases: TGTGCCAGCAGCTTTGGACAGGGGGCGCGTACCGGGGAGCTGTTTTTT. It codes for CASSFGQGARTGELFF.

V and J are TRBV7-3 and TRBJ2-1; 11 positions match TRBD1. V shed 5 bases and J 6 bases; nucleotides not matched to a gene: 3. CDR1 and CDR2 from the germline V gene are SGHTA and FQGTGA. The CDR3 loop spans 14 amino acids. DNA for the CDR3: TGTGCCAGCAGCCCCGGGACAGGGGGCAATGAGCAGTTCTTC. This sequence encodes CASSPGTGGNEQFF. The full variable domain, with the rest looked up from reference TRBV7-3 and TRBJ2-1, is GAGVSQTPSNKVTEKGKYVELRCDPISGHTALYWYRQSLGQGPEFLIYFQGTGAADDSGLPNDRFFAVRPEGSVSTLKIQRTERGDSAVYLCASSPGTGGNEQFFGPGTRLTVL.

The chain links TRBV19 to TRBJ1-4; 9 bases map to TRBD1. The CDR3 has 16 residues. Germline assignment: CDR1 LNHDA and CDR2 SQIVND (reference sequence). J was trimmed by 5 bases and V by 3 bases; bases with no gene match: 7. The CDR3 DNA sequence: TGTGCCAGTAGTATTCCCTCCGGGACAGGGAATGAAAAACTGTTTTTT. Translation: CASSIPSGTGNEKLFF.

This chain connects TRBV5-1 to TRBJ2-1; 8 nucleotides line up with TRBD2. Losses at the gene ends were 7 bases for V and 4 bases for J; bases not matched to a gene: 10. There are 15 residues in the CDR3. The germline CDR1 and CDR2 sequences are SGHRS and YFSETQ. This chain's CDR3 is CASGEAGGLYNEQFF. In nucleotides, the CDR3 is TGCGCCAGCGGAGAGGCGGGGGGCCTTTACAATGAGCAGTTCTTC. Together with reference TRBV5-1 and TRBJ2-1, the CDR3 gives the full variable domain: KAGVTQTPRYLIKTRGQQVTLSCSPISGHRSVSWYQQTPGQGLQFLFEYFSETQRNKGNFPGRFSGRQFSNSRSEMNVSTLELGDSALYLCASGEAGGLYNEQFFGPGTRLTVL.

The chain couples TRBV5-5 to TRBJ1-3; TRBD1 might be the D (5 bases). V was clipped by 0 bases and J by 0 bases, with 10 bases between them. From germline, CDR1 is SGHKS and CDR2 YYEKEE (reference sequence). The CDR3 covers 16 residues. CDR3 DNA: TGTGCCAGCAGCTTGGCTGCCAGGGTCTCTGGAAACACCATATATTTT. This encodes CASSLAARVSGNTIYF.

This clone is a singleton in its sample. This chain uses TRBV19 with TRBJ1-5; no clear D. From germline, CDR1 is LNHDA and CDR2 SQIVND (reference sequence). Trimming pared 5 bases from V and 7 bases from J, leaving 27 bases between. The CDR3 spans 18 residues. The CDR3 here is CASSPQAPEAGWGQPQHF. Here the CDR3 DNA reads TGTGCCAGTAGTCCGCAAGCCCCCGAGGCGGGGTGGGGACAGCCCCAGCATTTT.

V usage is TRBV11-2 and J usage is TRBJ1-4; D not certain. This CDR3 is 15 amino acids long. Germline-derived CDR1 and CDR2 are SGHAT and FQNNGV. V shed 3 bases and J shed 7 bases, with 15 bases lying between them. The CDR3 region is CASSFAFGVAEKLFF. As DNA, the CDR3 is TGTGCCAGCAGCTTCGCGTTCGGGGTGGCTGAAAAACTGTTTTTT. Using reference TRBV11-2 and TRBJ1-4 for the parts outside the CDR3, the full variable domain is EAGVAQSPRYKIIEKRQSVAFWCNPISGHATLYWYQQILGQGPKLLIQFQNNGVVDDSQLPKDRFSAERLKGVDSTLKIQPAKLEDSAVYLCASSFAFGVAEKLFFGSGTQLSVL.

The chain is built from TRBV4-3 and TRBJ1-3, with 9 positions matching TRBD1. The CDR3 runs 19 residues. The V segment lost 3 bases and the J segment 6 bases; nucleotides outside the gene matches: 18. Per the germline V gene, CDR1 is LGHNA and CDR2 is YSLEER. The CDR3 region has the DNA TGCGCCAGCAGCCACGCTTACGTAGGCCTGGGACAGGGTGAAAACACCATATATTTT. It is translated as CASSHAYVGLGQGENTIYF.